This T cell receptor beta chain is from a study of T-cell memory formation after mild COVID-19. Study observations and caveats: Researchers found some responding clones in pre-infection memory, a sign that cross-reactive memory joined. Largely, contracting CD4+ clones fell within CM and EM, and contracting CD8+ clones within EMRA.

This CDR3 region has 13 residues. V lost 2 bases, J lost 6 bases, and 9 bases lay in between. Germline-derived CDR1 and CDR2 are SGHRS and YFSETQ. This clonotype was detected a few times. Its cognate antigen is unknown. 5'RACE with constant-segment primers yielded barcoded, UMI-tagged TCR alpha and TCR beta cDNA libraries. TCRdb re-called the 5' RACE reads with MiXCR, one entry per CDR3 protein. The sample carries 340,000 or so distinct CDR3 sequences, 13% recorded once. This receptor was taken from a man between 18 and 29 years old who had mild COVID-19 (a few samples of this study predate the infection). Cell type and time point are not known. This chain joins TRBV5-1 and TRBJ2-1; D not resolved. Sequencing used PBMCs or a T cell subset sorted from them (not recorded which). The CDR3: CASSFPRPNEQFF. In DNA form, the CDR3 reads TGCGCCAGCAGCTTCCCTCGACCCAATGAGCAGTTCTTC.